This is a list of T cell receptor beta chains from one sample in a study of siplizumab effects on memory and regulatory T cells. Produced via immunoSEQ multiplex PCR; TCRdb's table is partial and in-frame only. The sample contains 65,000 to 70,000 clones, 88% of which appear only once. The sample taken for sequencing was Tregs sorted from blood. The receptors were sampled from a human donor in good health. Both conserved end residues are part of each CDR3. Each record gives: clone size, D gene, V gene, J gene, CDR3 DNA, CDR3 protein. The D gene is left open where the match is weak. Not all rows give a size; the values are once, few, many and, for expanded clones, a class.

size: once
D: -
V: TRBV6-5
J: TRBJ2-7
DNA: TGTGCCAGCGAAGGGGGTTTTGGGGCGCGGCGGGAGCAGTACTTC
CDR3: CASEGGFGARREQYF

size: once
D: TRBD1
V: TRBV2
J: TRBJ1-2
DNA: TGTGCCAGCAGCGGACAGGCTAACTATGGCTACACCTTC
CDR3: CASSGQANYGYTF

size: few
D: TRBD2
V: TRBV5-1
J: TRBJ2-2
DNA: TGCGCCAGCAGCTTGGCCTGGCTAGCGGGCTCGAACACCGGGGAGCTGTTTTTT
CDR3: CASSLAWLAGSNTGELFF

size: -
D: -
V: TRBV28
J: TRBJ1-2
DNA: TGTGCCAGCACCGCCCCGGAGGCAGGGAATTATGGCTACACCTTC
CDR3: CASTAPEAGNYGYTF

size: -
D: TRBD2
V: TRBV5-4
J: TRBJ2-7
DNA: TGTGCCAGCAGCTTGGTAGTCCTAGCGGGAGAGGGGCAGTACTTC
CDR3: CASSLVVLAGEGQYF

size: once
D: TRBD1
V: TRBV5-4
J: TRBJ1-4
DNA: TGTGCCAGCAGCCTGGACAGGGCGAATGAAAAACTGTTTTTT
CDR3: CASSLDRANEKLFF

size: -
D: -
V: TRBV5-4
J: TRBJ2-7
DNA: TGTGCCAGCAGCTTTAAAGGCGAGCAGTACTTC
CDR3: CASSFKGEQYF

size: -
D: -
V: TRBV28
J: TRBJ1-5
DNA: TGTGCCAGCAGTTCCCCAGGTGAGGGAAGGTGGCAGCCCCAGCATTTT
CDR3: CASSSPGEGRWQPQHF

size: -
D: TRBD2
V: TRBV5-1
J: TRBJ2-5
DNA: TGCGCCAGCAGCTTGTTATCTAGCGGGAGTCCAGAGACCCAGTACTTC
CDR3: CASSLLSSGSPETQYF

size: -
D: -
V: TRBV7-2
J: TRBJ1-2
DNA: TGTGCCAGCAGCTTTCTGAGGGCCGGGACGGGGAACTATGGCTACACCTTC
CDR3: CASSFLRAGTGNYGYTF

size: -
D: -
V: TRBV6-6
J: TRBJ2-7
DNA: TGTGCCAGCAGTTATTCGACGATAGGGCCCGTCCACGAGCAGTACTTC
CDR3: CASSYSTIGPVHEQYF

size: -
D: -
V: TRBV10-3
J: TRBJ2-5
DNA: TGTGCCATCATGGACAGCTTCCAAGAGACCCAGTACTTC
CDR3: CAIMDSFQETQYF

size: -
D: TRBD1
V: TRBV6-6
J: TRBJ1-4
DNA: TGTGCCAGCAGTTTCGGACAGGGGAGCGAAAAACTGTTTTTT
CDR3: CASSFGQGSEKLFF

size: -
D: TRBD2
V: TRBV6-6
J: TRBJ2-2
DNA: TGTGCCAGCAGTTGCCTAGCGGGAGTCGACCACCGGGGAGCTGTTTTT
CDR3: CASSCLAGVDHRGAVF

size: -
D: -
V: TRBV7-3
J: TRBJ2-1
DNA: TGTGCCAGCAGTCGGCGCTCCTACAATGAGCAGTTCTTC
CDR3: CASSRRSYNEQFF

size: -
D: -
V: TRBV7-9
J: TRBJ1-1
DNA: TGTGCCAGCAGCTTCCCTCTGGGGGGGTCATCAGCTTTCTTT
CDR3: CASSFPLGGSSAFF

size: -
D: TRBD1
V: TRBV5-1
J: TRBJ2-1
DNA: TGCGCCAGCAATCCGGGACAGGCATACAATGAGCAGTTCTTC
CDR3: CASNPGQAYNEQFF

size: -
D: -
V: TRBV7-8
J: TRBJ1-4
DNA: TGTGCCAGCAGCCTCCCGGGGCCTAATGAAAAACTGTTTTTT
CDR3: CASSLPGPNEKLFF

size: -
D: TRBD1
V: TRBV19
J: TRBJ1-6
DNA: TGTGCCAGTAAGCCGTTCGGGACAGGGGCTTCACCCCTCCACTTT
CDR3: CASKPFGTGASPLHF

size: few
D: -
V: TRBV7-9
J: TRBJ2-5
DNA: TGTGCCAGCAGCTTAAGTAGTTTCAGGGACCAAGAGACCCAGTACTTC
CDR3: CASSLSSFRDQETQYF

size: -
D: -
V: TRBV5-1
J: TRBJ1-1
DNA: TGCGCCAGCAGCACTATCGGACAGCCAAACACTGAAGCTTTCTTT
CDR3: CASSTIGQPNTEAFF

size: -
D: TRBD1
V: TRBV7-8
J: TRBJ1-1
DNA: TGTGCCAGCAGCGGTAGATCGACAGGGGAGACTGAAGCTTTCTTT
CDR3: CASSGRSTGETEAFF

size: -
D: TRBD1
V: TRBV29-1
J: TRBJ1-2
DNA: TGCAGCGTTGATTTCATGGACAGGGTCCATGGCTACACCTTC
CDR3: CSVDFMDRVHGYTF

size: -
D: TRBD1
V: TRBV25-1
J: TRBJ1-5
DNA: TGTGCCAGCTTTCGGGGACAGGGGGATAATCAGCCCCAGCATTTT
CDR3: CASFRGQGDNQPQHF

size: -
D: TRBD1
V: TRBV28
J: TRBJ2-6
DNA: TGTGCCAGCGGGGCAGGGGGCTTCTCTGGGGCCAACGTCCTGACTTTC
CDR3: CASGAGGFSGANVLTF

size: -
D: -
V: TRBV28
J: TRBJ2-1
DNA: TGTGCCAGCAGTTTAAATGCGGGAAAGGTGGGGGAGCAGTTCTTC
CDR3: CASSLNAGKVGEQFF

size: -
D: TRBD1
V: TRBV5-1
J: TRBJ2-1
DNA: TGCGCCAGCCGGGACAGGGCCCATGAGCAGTTCTTC
CDR3: CASRDRAHEQFF

size: -
D: -
V: TRBV7-2
J: TRBJ2-1
DNA: TGTGCCAGCAGCTTGAAGGGGGGCAATGAGCAGTTCTTC
CDR3: CASSLKGGNEQFF

size: once
D: -
V: TRBV6-5
J: TRBJ1-2
DNA: TGTGCCAGCAGTCCTTCCTACTCCTATGGCTACACCTTC
CDR3: CASSPSYSYGYTF

size: -
D: -
V: TRBV12-5
J: TRBJ2-1
DNA: TGTGCTAGTGGTCCGGGACGGGTCTCCTACAATGAGCAGTTCTTC
CDR3: CASGPGRVSYNEQFF

size: -
D: -
V: TRBV11-2
J: TRBJ2-7
DNA: TGTGCCAGCAGCTTAGATCACGGGACAACCTACGAGCAGTACTTC
CDR3: CASSLDHGTTYEQYF

size: -
D: -
V: TRBV7-2
J: TRBJ1-5
DNA: TGTGCCAGCAGCTTCCTATCAGATCAGCCCCAGCATTTT
CDR3: CASSFLSDQPQHF

size: -
D: -
V: TRBV5-1
J: TRBJ1-3
DNA: TGCGCCAGCAGCTTGGTGTTGTTTTCCCAAAGCTCTGGAAACACCATATATTTT
CDR3: CASSLVLFSQSSGNTIYF

size: -
D: TRBD1
V: TRBV19
J: TRBJ1-1
DNA: TGTGCCAGTAAGGTGTTGACAGGGATCGCTGAAGCTTTCTTT
CDR3: CASKVLTGIAEAFF

size: -
D: TRBD1
V: TRBV6-6
J: TRBJ2-7
DNA: TGTGCCAGCAGCCGTACCGGGACAGGGGGCTTCTACGAGCAGTACTTC
CDR3: CASSRTGTGGFYEQYF

size: -
D: -
V: TRBV2
J: TRBJ1-1
DNA: TGTGCCAGCAACAAAGATACGGCTTTGAACACTGAAGCTTTCTTT
CDR3: CASNKDTALNTEAFF

size: -
D: -
V: TRBV14
J: TRBJ1-2
DNA: TGTGCCAGCAGCCATAATCCGACGGAGAACTATGGCTACACCTTC
CDR3: CASSHNPTENYGYTF

size: -
D: -
V: TRBV14
J: TRBJ2-3
DNA: TGTGCCAGCAGCCAAATTACGGCTAGCACAGATACGCAGTATTTT
CDR3: CASSQITASTDTQYF

size: -
D: TRBD1
V: TRBV30
J: TRBJ2-2
DNA: TGTGCCTGGCGAGCAAGGACAGGCACCGGGGAGCTGTTTTTT
CDR3: CAWRARTGTGELFF

size: -
D: TRBD1
V: TRBV28
J: TRBJ1-5
DNA: TGTGCCAGCAGTCAATGGGACAGGGGGACGAATCAGCCCCAGCATTTT
CDR3: CASSQWDRGTNQPQHF

size: -
D: -
V: TRBV19
J: TRBJ2-3
DNA: TGTGCCAGTAGTATAGGGCCCACAGATACGCAGTATTTT
CDR3: CASSIGPTDTQYF

size: -
D: -
V: TRBV7-9
J: TRBJ2-7
DNA: TGTGCCAGCAGCCGATTGGACGGCGAGCAGTACTTC
CDR3: CASSRLDGEQYF

size: -
D: -
V: TRBV27
J: TRBJ2-7
DNA: TGTGCCAGCAGTTTTCTAGCAGCCGCTAACAACGAGCAGTACTTC
CDR3: CASSFLAAANNEQYF

size: -
D: -
V: TRBV5-6
J: TRBJ2-7
DNA: TGTGCCAGCAGCTTGACTAGGGGCGAGCAGTACTTC
CDR3: CASSLTRGEQYF

size: -
D: TRBD2
V: TRBV2
J: TRBJ2-2
DNA: TGTGCCAGCAGTGCGGGACTAGCGGGGACCGGGGAGCTGTTTTTT
CDR3: CASSAGLAGTGELFF

size: -
D: TRBD2
V: TRBV4-1
J: TRBJ2-5
DNA: TGCGCCAGCAGCCAAGATAATAGGGGACTAGCGTTAGAGACCCAGTACTTC
CDR3: CASSQDNRGLALETQYF

size: once
D: -
V: TRBV6-5
J: TRBJ1-3
DNA: TGTGCCAGCAGTAGTGTGGGGAGCTCTGGAAACACCATATATTTT
CDR3: CASSSVGSSGNTIYF

size: -
D: -
V: TRBV10-1
J: TRBJ2-7
DNA: TGCGCCAGCGAGGGGGGACCAGGTGGTGAGCAGTACTTC
CDR3: CASEGGPGGEQYF

size: -
D: -
V: TRBV5-1
J: TRBJ1-6
DNA: TGCGCCAGCAGCTCTACTAACTTCAGGGCACCCCTCCACTTT
CDR3: CASSSTNFRAPLHF

size: -
D: TRBD2
V: TRBV18
J: TRBJ2-5
DNA: TGTGCCAGCCACCCTAGCGGGAGTGCCGAGACCCAGTACTTC
CDR3: CASHPSGSAETQYF

size: once
D: TRBD2
V: TRBV7-9
J: TRBJ2-3
DNA: TGTGCCAGCAGCTTAGCGGGAGGGGATACGCAGTATTTT
CDR3: CASSLAGGDTQYF